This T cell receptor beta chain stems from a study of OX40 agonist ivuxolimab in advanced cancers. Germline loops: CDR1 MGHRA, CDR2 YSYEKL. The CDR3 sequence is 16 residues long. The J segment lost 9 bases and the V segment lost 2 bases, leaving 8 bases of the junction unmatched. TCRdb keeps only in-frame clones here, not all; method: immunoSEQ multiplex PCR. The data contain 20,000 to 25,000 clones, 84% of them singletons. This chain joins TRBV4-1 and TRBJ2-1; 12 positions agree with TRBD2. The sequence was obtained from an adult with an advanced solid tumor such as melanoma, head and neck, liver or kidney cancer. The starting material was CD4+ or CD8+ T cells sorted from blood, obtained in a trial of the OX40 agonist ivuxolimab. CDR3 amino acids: CASSQYRTSGKFEQFF. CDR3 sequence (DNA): TGCGCCAGCAGCCAATATAGGACTAGCGGGAAGTTTGAGCAGTTCTTC.